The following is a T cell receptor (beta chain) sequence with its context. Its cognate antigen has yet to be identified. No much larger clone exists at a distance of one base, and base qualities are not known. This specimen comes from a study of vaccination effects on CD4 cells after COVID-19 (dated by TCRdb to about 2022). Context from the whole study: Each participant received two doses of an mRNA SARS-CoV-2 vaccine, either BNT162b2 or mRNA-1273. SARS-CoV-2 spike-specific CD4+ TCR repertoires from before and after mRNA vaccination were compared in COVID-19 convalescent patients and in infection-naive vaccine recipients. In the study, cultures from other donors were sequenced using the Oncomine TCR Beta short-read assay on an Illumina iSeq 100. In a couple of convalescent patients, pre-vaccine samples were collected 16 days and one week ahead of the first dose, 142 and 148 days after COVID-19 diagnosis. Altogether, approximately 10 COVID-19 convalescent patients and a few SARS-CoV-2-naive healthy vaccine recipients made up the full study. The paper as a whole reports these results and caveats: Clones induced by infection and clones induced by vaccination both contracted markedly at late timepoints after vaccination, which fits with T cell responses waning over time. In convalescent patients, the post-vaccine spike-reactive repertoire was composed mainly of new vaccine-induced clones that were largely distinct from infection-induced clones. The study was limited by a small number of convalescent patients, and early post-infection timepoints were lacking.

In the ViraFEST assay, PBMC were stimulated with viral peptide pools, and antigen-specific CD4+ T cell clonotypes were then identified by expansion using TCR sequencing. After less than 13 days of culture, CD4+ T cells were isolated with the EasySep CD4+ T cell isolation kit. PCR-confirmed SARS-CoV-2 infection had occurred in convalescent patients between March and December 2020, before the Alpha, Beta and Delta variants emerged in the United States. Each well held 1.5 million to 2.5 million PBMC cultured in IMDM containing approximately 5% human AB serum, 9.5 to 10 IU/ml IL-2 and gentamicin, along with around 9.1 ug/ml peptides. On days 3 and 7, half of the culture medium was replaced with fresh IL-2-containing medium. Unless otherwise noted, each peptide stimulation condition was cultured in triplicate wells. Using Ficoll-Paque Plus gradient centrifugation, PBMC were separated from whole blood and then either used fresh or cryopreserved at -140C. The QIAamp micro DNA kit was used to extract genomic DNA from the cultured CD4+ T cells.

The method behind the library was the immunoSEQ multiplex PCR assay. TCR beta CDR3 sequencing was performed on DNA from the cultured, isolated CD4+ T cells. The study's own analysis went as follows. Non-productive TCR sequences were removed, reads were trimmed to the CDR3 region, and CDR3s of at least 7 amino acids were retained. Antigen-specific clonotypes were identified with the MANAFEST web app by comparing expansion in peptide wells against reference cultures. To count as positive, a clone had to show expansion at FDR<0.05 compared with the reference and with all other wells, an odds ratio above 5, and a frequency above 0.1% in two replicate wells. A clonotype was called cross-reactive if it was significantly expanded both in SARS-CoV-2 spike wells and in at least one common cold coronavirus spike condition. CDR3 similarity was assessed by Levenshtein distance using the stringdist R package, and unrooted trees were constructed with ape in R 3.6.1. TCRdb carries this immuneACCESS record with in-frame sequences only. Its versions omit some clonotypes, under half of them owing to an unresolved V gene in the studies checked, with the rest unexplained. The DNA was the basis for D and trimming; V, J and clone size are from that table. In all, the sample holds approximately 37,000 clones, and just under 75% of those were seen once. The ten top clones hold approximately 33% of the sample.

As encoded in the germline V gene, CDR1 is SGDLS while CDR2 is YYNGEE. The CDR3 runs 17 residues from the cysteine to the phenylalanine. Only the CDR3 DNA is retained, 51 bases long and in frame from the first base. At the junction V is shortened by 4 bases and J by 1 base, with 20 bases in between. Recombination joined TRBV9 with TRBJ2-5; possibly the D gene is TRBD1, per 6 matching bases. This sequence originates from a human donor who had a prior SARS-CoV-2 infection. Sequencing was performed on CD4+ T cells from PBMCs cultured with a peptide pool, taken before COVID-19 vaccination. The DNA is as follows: TGTGCCAGCAGCCCTGGACAGTCCGCAGGGTCCCAAGAGACCCAGTACTTC. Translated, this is CASSPGQSAGSQETQYF.